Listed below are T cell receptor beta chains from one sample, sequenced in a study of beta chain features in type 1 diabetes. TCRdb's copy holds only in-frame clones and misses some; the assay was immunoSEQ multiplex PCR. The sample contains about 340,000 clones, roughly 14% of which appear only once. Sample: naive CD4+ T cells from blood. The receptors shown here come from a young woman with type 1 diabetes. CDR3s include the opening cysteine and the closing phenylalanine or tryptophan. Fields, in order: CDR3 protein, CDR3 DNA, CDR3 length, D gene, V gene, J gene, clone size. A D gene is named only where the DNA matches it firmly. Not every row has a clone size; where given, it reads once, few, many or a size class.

CASSLEAGDPRVF	TGTGCCAGCAGCTTAGAAGCGGGAGATCCCCGGGTTTTT	13	TRBD2	TRBV7-2	TRBJ2-3	few
CASSSGRYEQYF	TGTGCCAGCAGCTCAGGGAGGTACGAGCAGTACTTC	12	NA	TRBV28	TRBJ2-7	few
CASSLVAGASTDTQYF	TGTGCCAGCAGCTTAGTTGCGGGCGCTAGCACAGATACGCAGTATTTT	16	NA	TRBV11-2	TRBJ2-3	few
CAWSVTVGETQYF	TGTGCCTGGAGTGTGACAGTAGGAGAGACCCAGTACTTC	13	NA	TRBV30	TRBJ2-5	few
CAISETGLAAYNEQFF	TGTGCCATCAGTGAGACGGGACTAGCGGCCTACAATGAGCAGTTCTTC	16	TRBD2	TRBV10-3	TRBJ2-1	few
CASVTSGPYNEQFF	TGTGCTAGCGTCACGAGCGGGCCTTACAATGAGCAGTTCTTC	14	NA	TRBV6-1	TRBJ2-1	few
CASSRKREAPDTQYF	TGTGCCAGCAGCCGTAAACGGGAGGCTCCAGATACGCAGTATTTT	15	TRBD2	TRBV14	TRBJ2-3	NA
CASSPLTASGNTIYF	TGTGCCAGCTCACCATTAACAGCCTCTGGAAACACCATATATTTT	15	NA	TRBV18	TRBJ1-3	few
CASSLRGLPSNEQFF	TGTGCCAGCAGCCTCCGGGGACTACCTTCGAATGAGCAGTTCTTC	15	TRBD2	TRBV4-2	TRBJ2-1	few
CASSFGTSSWGYNEQFF	TGTGCCAGCAGCTTCGGGACTAGCTCTTGGGGGTACAATGAGCAGTTCTTC	17	TRBD2	TRBV5-8	TRBJ2-1	NA
CASSPLMEHGELFF	TGTGCCAGCTCACCACTAATGGAGCACGGGGAGCTGTTTTTT	14	NA	TRBV18	TRBJ2-2	few
CASSLGLGTDTQYF	TGCGCCAGCAGCTTGGGACTGGGCACAGATACGCAGTATTTT	14	NA	TRBV5-1	TRBJ2-3	NA
CAWNTGTRVTEAFF	TGTGCCTGGAACACCGGGACAAGAGTTACTGAAGCTTTCTTT	14	NA	TRBV30	TRBJ1-1	few
CASSPRLAGRDEQFF	TGTGCCAGCAGCCCCCGACTAGCGGGTAGAGATGAGCAGTTCTTC	15	TRBD2	TRBV9	TRBJ2-1	NA
CAWKRGGTSPYEQYF	TGTGCCTGGAAAAGGGGGGGGACTAGTCCCTACGAGCAGTACTTC	15	TRBD2	TRBV30	TRBJ2-7	NA
CASSQAGNTGELFF	TGCGCCAGCAGCCAAGCGGGGAACACCGGGGAGCTGTTTTTT	14	NA	TRBV4-3	TRBJ2-2	few
CASSPRDSQPQHF	TGTGCCAGCAGCCCTCGGGACAGTCAGCCCCAGCATTTT	13	TRBD1	TRBV6-5	TRBJ1-5	NA
CASTPSPGGYGYTF	TGTGCCAGTACTCCATCCCCGGGAGGCTATGGCTACACCTTC	14	NA	TRBV19	TRBJ1-2	few
CASGGLTYTDTQYF	TGTGCCAGCGGCGGACTAACTTACACAGATACGCAGTATTTT	14	NA	TRBV2	TRBJ2-3	NA
CASSPGGGYNEQFF	TGTGCCAGCTCACCCGGCGGGGGCTACAATGAGCAGTTCTTC	14	TRBD2	TRBV18	TRBJ2-1	NA
CASSPRSRGSGEQYF	TGTGCCAGCTCACCACGAAGTAGGGGGTCGGGCGAGCAGTACTTC	15	NA	TRBV18	TRBJ2-7	few
CASSSLGLSYQETQYF	TGTGCCAGCAGCTCGCTGGGACTTTCGTACCAAGAGACCCAGTACTTC	16	NA	TRBV7-9	TRBJ2-5	few
CASSPTGNYGYTF	TGTGCCAGCAGTCCTACAGGGAACTATGGCTACACCTTC	13	NA	TRBV28	TRBJ1-2	few
CASSVVGGGELFF	TGTGCCAGCAGCGTAGTAGGAGGCGGGGAGCTGTTTTTT	13	NA	TRBV9	TRBJ2-2	few
CASSSAGGQGMTEAFF	TGTGCCAGCAGTTCAGCCGGAGGACAGGGAATGACTGAAGCTTTCTTT	16	TRBD1	TRBV28	TRBJ1-1	NA
CSVDPGNRAYEQYF	TGCAGCGTTGACCCCGGGAACCGAGCCTACGAGCAGTACTTC	14	NA	TRBV29-1	TRBJ2-7	NA
CASSGGGGTEAFF	TGTGCCAGCAGCGGCGGGGGGGGGACTGAAGCTTTCTTT	13	NA	TRBV5-4	TRBJ1-1	NA
CSVGQGRYTEAFF	TGCAGCGTTGGACAGGGGAGATACACTGAAGCTTTCTTT	13	TRBD1	TRBV29-1	TRBJ1-1	few
CASSLPKNTEAFF	TGTGCCAGCAGCTTGCCCAAGAACACTGAAGCTTTCTTT	13	NA	TRBV5-4	TRBJ1-1	NA
CASSLGVGGPPDTQYF	TGCGCCAGCAGCTTGGGTGTGGGAGGGCCCCCAGATACGCAGTATTTT	16	TRBD2	TRBV5-1	TRBJ2-3	NA
CASSIRGGTYEQYF	TGTGCCAGTAGTATCAGGGGAGGGACCTACGAGCAGTACTTC	14	NA	TRBV19	TRBJ2-7	NA
CASSLMPSGNTDTQYF	TGTGCCAGCAGCTTAATGCCGAGCGGAAACACAGATACGCAGTATTTT	16	NA	TRBV11-2	TRBJ2-3	few
CASSLEGHGSGNTIHF	TGCGCCAGCAGCTTGGAGGGACATGGCTCTGGAAACACCATACATTTT	16	NA	TRBV5-1	TRBJ1-3	NA
CASSGWGLRTGELFF	TGTGCCAGCAGCGGTTGGGGGCTACGAACCGGGGAGCTGTTTTTT	15	NA	TRBV9	TRBJ2-2	NA
CAWSAQGNEKLFF	TGTGCCTGGAGTGCTCAGGGAAACGAAAAACTGTTTTTT	13	NA	TRBV30	TRBJ1-4	NA
CASSPDPTGHTEAFF	TGCGCCAGCAGTCCGGACCCGACAGGGCACACTGAAGCTTTCTTT	15	TRBD1	TRBV23-1	TRBJ1-1	NA
CSVEPRLNNNEQFF	TGCAGCGTTGAACCTCGACTAAACAACAATGAGCAGTTCTTC	14	NA	TRBV29-1	TRBJ2-1	NA
CASSLAYTDTQYF	TGTGCCAGCAGCTTAGCCTACACAGATACGCAGTATTTT	13	NA	TRBV7-2	TRBJ2-3	NA
CASSQGGSTVNEQFF	TGTGCCAGCAGCCAAGGAGGTAGTACCGTCAATGAGCAGTTCTTC	15	NA	TRBV4-2	TRBJ2-1	NA
CASSPPGTDPYGYTF	TGTGCCAGTAGTCCACCAGGGACAGATCCTTATGGCTACACCTTC	15	TRBD1	TRBV19	TRBJ1-2	NA
CASSYSTGRDTQYF	TGTGCCAGCAGTTACTCTACAGGGAGAGATACGCAGTATTTT	14	NA	TRBV6-5	TRBJ2-3	NA
CAISGGLAFDEQFF	TGTGCCATCTCAGGGGGACTAGCATTCGATGAGCAGTTCTTC	14	TRBD2	TRBV28	TRBJ2-1	NA
CASSFPKALTDTQYF	TGTGCCAGCAGCTTTCCGAAAGCACTCACAGATACGCAGTATTTT	15	NA	TRBV5-4	TRBJ2-3	NA
CASSLSVSYEQYF	TGTGCCAGCAGCTTATCAGTCAGCTACGAGCAGTACTTC	13	NA	TRBV7-9	TRBJ2-7	NA
CASSSGTAYEQYF	TGTGCCAGCAGCTCTGGGACAGCCTACGAGCAGTACTTC	13	TRBD1	TRBV5-4	TRBJ2-7	few
CSVGRLVPNEQFF	TGCAGCGTTGGTAGATTGGTACCCAATGAGCAGTTCTTC	13	NA	TRBV29-1	TRBJ2-1	few
CATQGVQGVTDTQYF	TGTGCCACTCAGGGGGTTCAGGGGGTCACAGATACGCAGTATTTT	15	TRBD1	TRBV19	TRBJ2-3	few
CASSETTGGGYTF	TGTGCCAGCAGTGAAACGACAGGGGGGGGCTACACCTTC	13	TRBD1	TRBV25-1	TRBJ1-2	few
CASSQGQGGNQPQHF	TGCGCCAGCAGCCAGGGACAGGGCGGGAATCAGCCCCAGCATTTT	15	TRBD1	TRBV4-3	TRBJ1-5	NA
CASSASSGPRVTGELFF	TGTGCCAGCAGCGCCTCAAGCGGGCCCCGGGTGACCGGGGAGCTGTTTTTT	17	NA	TRBV9	TRBJ2-2	NA
CASSLGTSGRPSF	TGCGCCAGCAGCTTGGGGACTAGCGGGAGGCCCAGCTTC	13	TRBD2	TRBV5-1	TRBJ2-7	few
CASSLGQPMNTEAFF	TGTGCCAGCAGCTTAGGACAACCCATGAACACTGAAGCTTTCTTT	15	NA	TRBV7-9	TRBJ1-1	NA
CASSSKGSSSYNEQFF	TGTGCCAGCAGTTCGAAGGGGTCCTCCTCCTACAATGAGCAGTTCTTC	16	NA	TRBV28	TRBJ2-1	few
CASSPRGQGGTEAFF	TGTGCCAGCTCACCTAGGGGACAGGGGGGCACTGAAGCTTTCTTT	15	TRBD1	TRBV18	TRBJ1-1	few
CASSLDGRTQETQYF	TGTGCCAGCAGCTTGGACGGGAGGACCCAAGAGACCCAGTACTTC	15	TRBD2	TRBV5-4	TRBJ2-5	NA
CASSLTSGAYEQYF	TGCGCCAGCAGCTTGACTAGCGGGGCCTACGAGCAGTACTTC	14	TRBD2	TRBV5-1	TRBJ2-7	few
CASRDRGGNIQPQHF	TGTGCCAGCAGAGACAGGGGGGGTAATATTCAGCCCCAGCATTTT	15	TRBD1	TRBV2	TRBJ1-5	few